This T cell receptor (beta chain) was obtained from a study of CD8+CD57+ T cells in acquired aplastic anemia. V shed 3 bases and J shed 7 bases, with 15 bases lying between them. This CDR3 has 14 amino acids. Germline V gene data show CDR1 as LNHDA and CDR2 as SQIVND (reference sequence). Sequencing involved patients with CD8+CD57+ cell expansion previously shown by flow cytometry. The use of genomic DNA as template underpinned the TCR beta VDJ and CDR3 profiling. Each CDR3 protein gets one entry after TCRdb re-called the reads with MiXCR. The sample lists 150,000 to 200,000 distinct CDR3 sequences; 71% were seen once.

The sample was sorted CD4+, CD8+, or CD8+CD57+ T cells (not recorded which) from PBMCs. The TCR comes from a human donor with aplastic anemia. The chain joins TRBV19 to TRBJ1-2; tentative D call: TRBD1 (6 bases). Written as DNA, the CDR3 is TGTGCCAGTAGTATTGGGGGGGCAGTCGGTGGCTACACCTTC. It specifies CASSIGGAVGGYTF.